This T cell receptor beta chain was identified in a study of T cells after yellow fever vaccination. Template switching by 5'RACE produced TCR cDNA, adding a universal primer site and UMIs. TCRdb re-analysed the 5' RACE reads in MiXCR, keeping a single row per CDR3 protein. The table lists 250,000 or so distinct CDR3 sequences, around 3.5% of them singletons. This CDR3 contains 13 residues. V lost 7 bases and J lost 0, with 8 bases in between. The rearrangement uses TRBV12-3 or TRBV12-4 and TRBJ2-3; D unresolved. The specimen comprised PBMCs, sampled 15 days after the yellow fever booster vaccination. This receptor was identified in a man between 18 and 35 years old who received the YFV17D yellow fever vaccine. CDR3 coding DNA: TGTGCCAGCAAACCTGACAGCACAGATACGCAGTATTTT. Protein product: CASKPDSTDTQYF.